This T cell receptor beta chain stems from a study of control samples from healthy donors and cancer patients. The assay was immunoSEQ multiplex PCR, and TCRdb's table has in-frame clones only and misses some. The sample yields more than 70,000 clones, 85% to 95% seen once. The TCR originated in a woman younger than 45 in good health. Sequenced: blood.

This CDR3 reads CASRGGSYHQPQHF. For the CDR3, the DNA is TGTGCCAGCAGGGGGGGGAGCTACCATCAGCCCCAGCATTTT. This rearrangement joins TRBV2 to TRBJ1-5; D might be TRBD1 (5 bases). Deletions cut 6 bases from V and 5 bases from J, with 14 bases between. The germline V gene encodes CDR1 SNHLY and CDR2 FYNNEI. The CDR3 is 14 residues long.